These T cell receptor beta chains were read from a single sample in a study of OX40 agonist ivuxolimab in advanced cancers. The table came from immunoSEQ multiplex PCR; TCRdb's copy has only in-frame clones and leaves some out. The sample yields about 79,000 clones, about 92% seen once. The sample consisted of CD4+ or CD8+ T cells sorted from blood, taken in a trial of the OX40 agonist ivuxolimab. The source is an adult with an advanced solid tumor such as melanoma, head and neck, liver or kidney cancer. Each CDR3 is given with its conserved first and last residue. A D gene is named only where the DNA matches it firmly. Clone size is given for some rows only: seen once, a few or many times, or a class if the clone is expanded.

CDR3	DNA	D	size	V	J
CASNPGTATDTQYF	TGCGCCAGCAACCCTGGGACAGCCACAGATACGCAGTATTTT	TRBD1	NA	TRBV5-1	TRBJ2-3
CASSLAGQSVPHGYTF	TGTGCCAGCAGCTTGGCGGGGCAGTCGGTGCCACATGGCTACACCTTC	NA	NA	TRBV5-6	TRBJ1-2
CASSSRTLKTNYGYTF	TGTGCCAGCAGTTCCAGGACCTTAAAGACCAACTATGGCTACACCTTC	NA	NA	TRBV6-5	TRBJ1-2
CASSKSDTGGGKLFF	TGTGCCAGCAGCAAATCGGACACGGGGGGCGGAAAACTGTTTTTT	NA	NA	TRBV27	TRBJ1-4
CASSLGVQETQYF	TGTGCTAGCAGCTTAGGGGTGCAAGAGACCCAGTACTTC	NA	NA	TRBV7-7	TRBJ2-5
CASSPRLVPETQYF	TGTGCCAGCAGCCCCCGGCTAGTCCCAGAGACCCAGTACTTC	NA	NA	TRBV9	TRBJ2-5
CASITDRVRGYTF	TGTGCCAGCATCACCGACAGGGTCCGAGGCTACACCTTC	TRBD1	many	TRBV28	TRBJ1-2
CASSRQGLTDTQYF	TGTGCCAGCAGCCGACAGGGGTTGACAGATACGCAGTATTTT	TRBD1	NA	TRBV7-2	TRBJ2-3
CASSYGRTNTEAFF	TGTGCCAGCAGTTACGGCAGGACCAACACTGAAGCTTTCTTT	NA	once	TRBV6-6	TRBJ1-1
CASSTRDRLYGYTF	TGTGCCAGTAGTACGCGGGACAGGCTTTATGGCTACACCTTC	TRBD1	NA	TRBV19	TRBJ1-2
CASSMRSVGGETQYF	TGTGCCAGTAGTATGAGGTCCGTTGGGGGGGAGACCCAGTACTTC	NA	NA	TRBV19	TRBJ2-5
CASSTGSEPGANVLTF	TGTGCCAGCAGCACCGGTTCAGAACCCGGGGCCAACGTCCTGACTTTC	NA	NA	TRBV6-4	TRBJ2-6
CASRSTNTGELFF	TGTGCCAGCAGATCGACGAACACCGGGGAGCTGTTTTTT	NA	NA	TRBV2	TRBJ2-2
CASSRPDNEQFF	TGTGCCAGCAGCCGACCCGACAATGAGCAGTTCTTC	NA	NA	TRBV7-3	TRBJ2-1
CASSFTGGNQPQHF	TGTGCCAGCAGTTTTACAGGGGGGAATCAGCCCCAGCATTTT	TRBD1	NA	TRBV2	TRBJ1-5
CASSVGRYNEQFF	TGTGCCAGTAGTGTGGGGCGGTACAATGAGCAGTTCTTC	NA	NA	TRBV19	TRBJ2-1
CASTRRAGSTDTQYF	TGTGCCAGCACCCGCCGTGCGGGGAGCACAGATACGCAGTATTTT	NA	NA	TRBV7-2	TRBJ2-3
CASRSGLTYEQYF	TGTGCCAGCAGATCGGGACTTACCTACGAGCAGTACTTC	NA	NA	TRBV6-1	TRBJ2-7
CASSDDRGVWNTEAFF	TGTGCCAGCAGCGACGACAGGGGAGTATGGAACACTGAAGCTTTCTTT	TRBD1	NA	TRBV5-4	TRBJ1-1
CASSPPTGGGNTIYF	TGCGCCAGCAGCCCACCGACAGGGGGAGGAAACACCATATATTTT	TRBD1	NA	TRBV5-1	TRBJ1-3
CASSASLSTDTQYF	TGTGCCAGCAGTGCTAGCCTAAGCACAGATACGCAGTATTTT	NA	NA	TRBV6-1	TRBJ2-3
CASSLAGTDGEQYF	TGTGCCAGCAGCTTAGCCGGGACCGACGGCGAGCAGTACTTC	NA	NA	TRBV7-9	TRBJ2-7
CAISGQGDYGYTF	TGTGCCATCAGTGGACAGGGGGACTATGGCTACACCTTC	TRBD1	NA	TRBV10-3	TRBJ1-2
CASSLEPYGYTF	TGTGCCAGCAGCTTAGAACCCTATGGCTACACCTTC	NA	NA	TRBV7-9	TRBJ1-2
CAISGKTGDTEAFF	TGTGCCATCAGTGGAAAAACTGGGGACACTGAAGCTTTCTTT	NA	NA	TRBV10-3	TRBJ1-1
CASSLEDAGYNEQFF	TGCGCCAGCAGCTTGGAGGACGCAGGGTACAATGAGCAGTTCTTC	NA	NA	TRBV5-1	TRBJ2-1
CASSSGTGGTGELFF	TGTGCCAGCAGCTCAGGGACAGGGGGCACCGGGGAGCTGTTTTTT	TRBD1	NA	TRBV7-3	TRBJ2-2
CASSIERARGNGYTF	TGTGCCAGTAGTATTGAGAGGGCTCGGGGTAATGGCTACACCTTC	NA	once	TRBV19	TRBJ1-2
CASPVGDTEAFF	TGTGCCAGCCCAGTCGGGGACACTGAAGCTTTCTTT	NA	NA	TRBV6-4	TRBJ1-1
CASSSRQGRDGYTF	TGTGCCAGCAGCTCGAGACAGGGTCGGGATGGCTACACCTTC	TRBD1	NA	TRBV7-2	TRBJ1-2
CASSPTRTGGGEQYF	TGTGCCAGCAGCCCCACCCGGACAGGGGGCGGCGAGCAGTACTTC	TRBD1	NA	TRBV7-3	TRBJ2-7
CASSYGTGGNQPQHF	TGTGCCAGCAGTTACGGGACAGGGGGCAACCAGCCCCAGCATTTT	TRBD1	NA	TRBV6-6	TRBJ1-5
CASSYSGGGYGYTF	TGTGCCAGCAGTTACAGTGGGGGCGGCTATGGCTACACCTTC	NA	once	TRBV6-5	TRBJ1-2
CASGPQWADTQYF	TGTGCTAGTGGTCCTCAGTGGGCAGATACGCAGTATTTT	NA	once	TRBV12-5	TRBJ2-3
CASITDTQYF	TGTGCCAGCATCACAGATACGCAGTATTTT	NA	NA	TRBV27	TRBJ2-3
CASSYLPGPWPLHF	TGTGCCAGCAGTTACTTACCGGGCCCGTGGCCCCTCCACTTT	NA	NA	TRBV6-5	TRBJ1-6
CASSSTPRDGQPQHF	TGTGCCAGCAGTTCAACCCCGAGAGATGGTCAGCCCCAGCATTTT	NA	NA	TRBV28	TRBJ1-5
CASSLELRGYNSPLHF	TGTGCCAGCAGCTTGGAGCTCAGGGGCTATAATTCACCCCTCCACTTT	NA	NA	TRBV5-5	TRBJ1-6
CASRPSENYGYTF	TGTGCCAGCAGGCCCTCGGAGAACTATGGCTACACCTTC	NA	NA	TRBV6-5	TRBJ1-2
CASSLVLAGGNNEQFF	TGTGCCAGCAGCTTAGTTTTAGCGGGGGGGAACAATGAGCAGTTCTTC	TRBD2	NA	TRBV11-2	TRBJ2-1
CASSDRRTEEGYTF	TGTGCCAGCAGTGACCGTCGGACAGAAGAGGGCTACACCTTC	NA	NA	TRBV2	TRBJ1-2
CAISESDASNTEAFF	TGTGCCATCAGTGAGTCTGACGCGTCGAACACTGAAGCTTTCTTT	NA	NA	TRBV10-3	TRBJ1-1
CASSLTGVGTDTQYF	TGTGCCAGCAGTCTGACAGGGGTGGGCACAGATACGCAGTATTTT	TRBD1	NA	TRBV6-1	TRBJ2-3
CASRWGAGEGSPLHF	TGTGCCAGCAGGTGGGGGGCAGGGGAGGGCTCACCCCTCCACTTT	NA	NA	TRBV27	TRBJ1-6
CASSPMGTDLTEAFF	TGTGCCAGCTCACCAATGGGGACGGACCTCACTGAAGCTTTCTTT	NA	NA	TRBV18	TRBJ1-1
CASSLVGGDRGGSEQYF	TGTGCCAGCAGCTTAGTTGGAGGGGACAGGGGAGGAAGCGAGCAGTACTTC	TRBD1	NA	TRBV7-2	TRBJ2-7
CASSQDFASGSTFTDTQYF	TGCGCCAGCAGCCAAGATTTCGCTAGCGGGAGCACATTCACAGATACGCAGTATTTT	TRBD2	NA	TRBV4-1	TRBJ2-3
CASSLVGVGNTIYF	TGTGCCAGTAGTCTCGTCGGGGTTGGAAACACCATATATTTT	NA	once	TRBV19	TRBJ1-3